This passage covers 27 T cell receptor beta chains from one sample sequenced in a study of T cell responses to AZD1222 COVID-19 vaccine. Assay used: immunoSEQ multiplex PCR; TCRdb lists only in-frame clones, some missing. Altogether more than 95,000 clones are present, approximately 86% being singletons, with the ten largest covering 3.3%. The input for sequencing was peripheral blood, taken 28 days after the second dose of the MenACWY control vaccine. These receptors all come from an adult who received the MenACWY meningococcal vaccine as a control.

This sequence joins TRBV7-9 and TRBJ2-5; 12 bases line up with TRBD2. The CDR3 extends over 16 amino acids. V lost 4 bases and J lost 5; bases outside the gene matches: 8. Germline CDR1 and CDR2: SEHNR and FQNEAQ (reference sequence). The CDR3 is CASSSGLAGRGETQYF. CDR3 bases: TGTGCCAGCAGCTCCGGACTAGCGGGGCGGGGGGAGACCCAGTACTTC. The full variable domain, completed using reference TRBV7-9 and TRBJ2-5, is DTGVSQNPRHKITKRGQNVTFRCDPISEHNRLYWYRQTLGQGPEFLTYFQNEAQLEKSRLLSDRFSAERPKGSFSTLEIQRTEQGDSAMYLCASSSGLAGRGETQYFGPGTRLLVL.

The V gene is TRBV7-2, the J gene TRBJ1-5, with TRBD1 identical over 10 bases. From germline, CDR1 is SGHTA and CDR2 FQGNSA. V shed 4 bases and J 7 bases; nucleotides not matched to a gene: 13. The CDR3 runs to 17 residues. The CDR3 loop reads CASSYGQGGGPRQPQHF. The CDR3 DNA follows: TGTGCCAGCAGCTACGGACAGGGGGGAGGCCCGCGCCAGCCCCAGCATTTT.

V gene TRBV4-2 combines with J gene TRBJ2-2, with TRBD2 matching 8 bases. Germline V CDR1 and CDR2: LGHNA, YNFKEQ. The CDR3 is 16 amino acids. Trimming cost V 0 bases and J 6 bases; bases outside gene matches: 6. The CDR3 spells CASSQDDGGAPGELFF. CDR3 DNA: TGTGCCAGCAGCCAAGATGACGGGGGGGCCCCCGGGGAGCTGTTTTTT.

The chain links TRBV7-2 to TRBJ2-1; 9 bases agree with TRBD1. V lost 5 bases and J lost 7; bases outside the gene matches: 6. Germline CDR1 reads SGHTA; CDR2 reads FQGNSA. CDR3 length: 14 residues. This CDR3 is CASSGGQGMNEQFF. CDR3 bases: TGTGCCAGCAGCGGTGGACAGGGGATGAATGAGCAGTTCTTC.

This chain uses TRBV7-2 with TRBJ1-2; D is perhaps TRBD1 (5 bases). Between the trimmed V and J ends, which lost 4 bases and 4 bases, there was a span of 16 bases. Per germline, CDR1 SGHTA and CDR2 FQGNSA. This CDR3 region has 15 residues. The CDR3 sequence: CASSYRQNNPYGYTF. The CDR3 nucleotides are TGTGCCAGCAGCTATCGACAGAACAATCCCTATGGCTACACCTTC.

V gene TRBV24-1 combines with J gene TRBJ2-3; 14 bases are shared with TRBD2. The CDR3 is 15 residues long. Germline-derived CDR1 and CDR2 are KGHDR and SFDVKD. Trimming cost V 6 bases and J 3 bases; bases outside gene matches: 1. CDR3 region: CATSRLAGGTDTQYF. The CDR3 DNA sequence: TGTGCCACCAGTCGACTAGCGGGGGGGACAGATACGCAGTATTTT.

The rearrangement joins TRBV11-1 to TRBJ2-1; D remains ambiguous. The CDR3 totals 13 residues. Germline lookup yields CDR1 SGHAT and CDR2 FQDESV (reference sequence). Trimming pared 5 bases from V and 5 bases from J, leaving 10 bases between. The CDR3 here is CASSQDNHNEQFF. CDR3 in DNA: TGTGCCAGCAGCCAAGATAACCACAATGAGCAGTTCTTC. Variable domain in full (rest from reference TRBV11-1 and TRBJ2-1): EAEVAQSPRYKITEKSQAVAFWCDPISGHATLYWYRQILGQGPELLVQFQDESVVDDSQLPKDRFSAERLKGVDSTLKIQPAELGDSAMYLCASSQDNHNEQFFGPGTRLTVL.

The chain links TRBV7-2 to TRBJ1-2; 9 positions agree with TRBD1. V gave up 2 bases and J gave up 5 bases; unmatched junction bases: 3. Germline lookup yields CDR1 SGHTA and CDR2 FQGNSA. The CDR3 sequence is 14 residues long. CDR3 nucleotides: TGTGCCAGCAGCTTAAGTGGACAGGGGTATGGCTACACCTTC. It specifies CASSLSGQGYGYTF. Full variable domain (rest looked up from reference TRBV7-2 and TRBJ1-2): GAGVSQSPSNKVTEKGKDVELRCDPISGHTALYWYRQSLGQGLEFLIYFQGNSAPDKSGLPSDRFSAERTGGSVSTLTIQRTQQEDSAVYLCASSLSGQGYGYTFGSGTRLTVV.

The chain recombines TRBV4-3 with TRBJ1-1; D is perhaps TRBD1 (5 bases). Trimming removed 2 bases at V and 1 base at J, with 8 bases between. This CDR3 comprises 14 residues. Germline values: CDR1 LGHNA, CDR2 YSLEER. Written as DNA, the CDR3 is TGCGCCAGCAGCCAAAATACAGGGAACACTGAAGCTTTCTTT. As protein: CASSQNTGNTEAFF.

The rearrangement links TRBV27 to TRBJ2-7, with 10 bases aligning to TRBD1. J gave up 0 bases and V 2 bases, and 1 base lay outside the gene matches. The CDR3 totals 15 residues. The germline V gene has CDR1 MNHEY and CDR2 SMNVEV (reference sequence). The CDR3 DNA sequence: TGTGCCAGCAGTTTAGGACAGGGGGGCTCCTACGAGCAGTACTTC. The encoded protein is CASSLGQGGSYEQYF.

The chain uses TRBV7-8 and TRBJ1-5, with 9 bases identical to TRBD1. This CDR3 has 15 amino acids. With V trimmed by 4 bases and J by 4 bases, 5 bases remained unmatched. Germline CDR1 is SGHVS and CDR2 is FQNEAQ. The CDR3 bases are TGTGCCAGCAGCTCTTCCGGGACAGGGAATCAGCCCCAGCATTTT. Protein product: CASSSSGTGNQPQHF.

CDR3 coding DNA: TGTGCCAGCAGCCGCCCCCGGCAACAAATCCTGCAAGAGACCCAGTACTTC. The encoded protein is CASSRPRQQILQETQYF. The rearrangement links TRBV7-8 to TRBJ2-5, with D hard to call. With 5 bases removed from V and 2 bases from J, the gap between germline ends came to 21 bases. Germline V gene sequence: CDR1 SGHVS, CDR2 FQNEAQ. The CDR3 runs 17 residues.

The chain has TRBV7-8 and TRBJ2-1; 11 nucleotides align to TRBD1. Germline V gene data show CDR1 as SGHVS and CDR2 as FQNEAQ. Trimming removed 5 bases from V and 3 bases from J; junction bases left unmatched: 3. The CDR3 is made up of 15 amino acids. The CDR3 loop is CASSQGQGVYNEQFF. CDR3 nucleotide sequence: TGTGCCAGCAGCCAGGGACAGGGGGTCTACAATGAGCAGTTCTTC.

The V and J genes are TRBV6-6 and TRBJ2-2; 8 nucleotides agree with TRBD2. Germline V gene lookup returns CDR1 MNHNY and CDR2 SVGAGI (reference sequence). This CDR3 is built from 16 residues. V was pared by 5 bases and J by 3 bases, with 8 bases of the junction left unmatched. The CDR3 DNA follows: TGTGCCAGCAGTCCCGTCGGGAGGGGAGACACCGGGGAGCTGTTTTTT. Amino acid sequence: CASSPVGRGDTGELFF.

The rearrangement links TRBV4-1 to TRBJ2-7, with 13 bases identical to TRBD2. The CDR3 contains 19 residues. Losses at the gene ends were 2 bases for V and 0 bases for J; bases not matched to a gene: 10. Germline V gene data show CDR1 as MGHRA and CDR2 as YSYEKL. CDR3 loop: CASSQSTGLAGRSSYEQYF. The CDR3 DNA reads TGCGCCAGCAGCCAATCTACGGGACTAGCGGGGAGGAGCTCCTACGAGCAGTACTTC.

The chain joins TRBV7-2 to TRBJ2-7; weak D call: TRBD1 (6 bases). The CDR3 sequence is 13 residues long. Trimming took off 2 bases at V and 2 bases at J, with 7 bases between the two ends. The germline V gene has CDR1 SGHTA and CDR2 FQGNSA. For the CDR3, the DNA is TGTGCCAGCAGCTTATACAGGGCCTACGAGCAGTACTTC. It encodes CASSLYRAYEQYF.

The gene calls are TRBV6-2 or TRBV6-3 and TRBJ1-5; D unclear. V shed 5 bases and J shed 7 bases, with 18 bases lying between them. The CDR3 totals 15 residues. CDR1 is MNHEY and CDR2 is SVGEGT in the germline V gene. CDR3 region: CASSTSKASGQPQHF. The DNA for the CDR3 is TGTGCCAGCAGTACGTCTAAGGCGTCGGGACAGCCCCAGCATTTT.

The V call is TRBV18, the J call TRBJ1-4, with TRBD1 matching 10 bases. Trimming cost V 2 bases and J 8 bases; bases outside gene matches: 11. The CDR3 consists of 17 residues. Germline CDR1 and CDR2: KGHSH and LQKENI. The CDR3 here is CASSPRQGARSEEKLFF. The CDR3 DNA reads as TGTGCCAGCTCACCAAGACAGGGGGCGCGATCGGAGGAAAAACTGTTTTTT.

This chain links TRBV6-5 with TRBJ1-1; tentatively, D is TRBD1 (5 bases). The CDR3 runs to 14 residues. Germline CDR1 reads MNHEY; CDR2 reads SVGAGI. Trimming left V 8 bases short and J 4 bases short, with 17 bases between. The CDR3 bases are TGTGCCAGCTCCCGGGGGAGTTTGGGCACTGAAGCTTTCTTT. Its translation: CASSRGSLGTEAFF.

In its sample, this clone was seen a few times. The chain links TRBV10-3 to TRBJ2-1; 7 positions agree with TRBD1. From germline, CDR1 is ENHRY and CDR2 SYGVKD. V shed 1 base and J 4 bases; nucleotides not matched to a gene: 1. This CDR3 spans 14 amino acids. The CDR3: CAISELGQYNEQFF. Here the CDR3 DNA reads TGTGCCATCAGTGAGTTGGGACAGTACAATGAGCAGTTCTTC.

This chain uses TRBV6-5 with TRBJ1-1; 9 nucleotides match TRBD1. CDR1 and CDR2 (germline): MNHEY, SVGAGI. V gave up 6 bases and J gave up 8 bases; unmatched junction bases: 7. The length of the CDR3 is 13 residues. The CDR3 loop reads CASSDRGSTEAFF. Here the CDR3 DNA reads TGTGCCAGCAGCGACAGGGGGAGCACGGAAGCTTTCTTT.

This chain uses TRBV21-1 with TRBJ2-1; TRBD2 was called by the table and not checked on the DNA. TRBV21-1 is given as a pseudogene. The CDR3 runs to 12 residues. In DNA form, the CDR3 reads TGTGCCAGCACCGGAGAAGTGAGGGAGCAGTTCTTC. It specifies CASTGEVREQFF.

This chain connects TRBV7-2 to TRBJ1-2; D call uncertain. Germline V CDR1 and CDR2: SGHTA, FQGNSA. This CDR3 is 12 amino acids long. V was pared by 1 base and J by 8 bases, with 8 bases between. The CDR3 nucleotides read TGTGCCAGCAGCTTAGTGGAATGGGGCTACACCTTC. Protein: CASSLVEWGYTF.

The chain recombines TRBV18 with TRBJ1-1; weak D call: TRBD1 (5 bases). CDR3 length equals 15 residues. Germline CDR1 and CDR2: KGHSH and LQKENI. V was shortened by 0 bases and J by 1 base, with 9 bases between the two germline ends. CDR3 DNA sequence: TGTGCCAGCTCACCACCGGGACGGGGGAACACTGAAGCTTTCTTT. Translating gives CASSPPGRGNTEAFF. Combining the CDR3 with reference TRBV18 and TRBJ1-1 gives the whole variable domain NAGVMQNPRHLVRRRGQEARLRCSPMKGHSHVYWYRQLPEEGLKFMVYLQKENIIDESGMPKERFSAEFPKEGPSILRIQQVVRGDSAAYFCASSPPGRGNTEAFFGQGTRLTVV.

The CDR3 region has the DNA TGTGCCATCAGTGTGGGCAGCGAAGTCTATAATTCACCCCTCCACTTT. This sequence encodes CAISVGSEVYNSPLHF. The chain recombines TRBV10-3 with TRBJ1-6; D is unclear. The CDR3 is made up of 16 amino acids. The V gene's germline CDR1 is ENHRY and CDR2 SYGVKD. Trimming removed 4 bases from V and 3 bases from J, with 13 bases in between.

This clone has more than one count but fewer than ten. The J gene is TRBJ2-7, the V gene TRBV25-1; D not resolved. Germline V gene lookup returns CDR1 MGHDK and CDR2 SYGVNS. Deletions cut 10 bases from V and 2 bases from J, with 15 bases between. The CDR3 extends over 13 amino acids. CDR3 loop: CATGPRWAYEQYF. The CDR3 nucleotides are TGTGCCACCGGGCCTCGTTGGGCCTACGAGCAGTACTTC.

This clone has just a few counts. The genes are TRBV5-6 and TRBJ2-1, with 7 positions matching TRBD1. This CDR3 contains 17 residues. Germline assignment: CDR1 SGHDT and CDR2 YYEEEE. Germline trimming cut 4 bases from V and 4 bases from J; bases unmatched to any gene: 14. CDR3 bases: TGTGCCAGCAGCCGCGGATCCGGGACAGCCTTATACAATGAGCAGTTCTTC. Its protein is CASSRGSGTALYNEQFF.